This paragraph reports one T cell receptor beta chain. This clonotype was detected only a few times. Its antigen is still unknown. Base qualities are missing; no much larger clone stands one base away. The sample originates from a study of vaccination and CD4 T cells after COVID-19 (dated 2022 in TCRdb). As for the study more broadly: Every convalescent patient had a positive nasal swab PCR test for SARS-CoV-2, with mild disease in 8 to 10 patients and severe disease in one. Post-vaccine blood samples were taken a median of approximately 76 days after the second vaccine dose, with a range of roughly 13 to 250 days. Six males and four females were included in the convalescent cohort, with two Hispanic individuals, seven Caucasians, two Asians and one multiracial person represented. The cultures were stimulated with overlapping spike peptide pools from SARS-CoV-2 and from the common cold coronaviruses HCoV-NL63, HCoV-OC43 and HCoV-229E. Control cultures used a CEFX viral epitope pool as positive control, an HIV-1 Nef peptide pool as negative control, or no peptide. Each participant got two doses of either the Pfizer-BioNTech BNT162b2 vaccine (n=8) or the Moderna mRNA-1273 vaccine (n=2). Post-COVID blood samples were collected from convalescent patients a median of roughly 100 days after diagnosis, with a range of roughly 30 to 161 days. In ten to eleven COVID-19 convalescent patients and a few infection-naive healthy vaccine recipients, researchers compared the spike-specific CD4+ TCR repertoire from before mRNA vaccination with the repertoire from after. Results the study describes overall, beyond this receptor: The median count of SARS-CoV-2-reactive clonotypes went up from around 23 after infection to a few dozen after vaccination, although the change was not significant. In convalescent patients, a median roughly 87% of post-vaccine SARS-CoV-2-reactive clones were detected only after vaccination, suggesting vaccine-specific priming. Nearly all vaccine-specific clones in convalescent patients (304 of 307) were mono-reactive for SARS-CoV-2 spike rather than cross-reactive with common cold coronaviruses. Relatively few convalescent patients were included in the study, and early timepoints after natural infection were not analyzed.

Library preparation employed PCR. At the Johns Hopkins FTIC core, DNA from the cultured CD4+ T cells underwent TCR sequencing with the Oncomine TCR Beta short-read assay. The QIAamp micro DNA kit was used to extract genomic DNA from the cultured CD4+ T cells. Oncomine TCR Beta libraries made from cultured CD4+ T cells were pooled using unique dual indexes and sequenced on an Illumina iSeq 100. Processing in the source paper ran as follows. Non-productive sequences were removed, and CDR3s not starting with C, not ending with F or W, or shorter than 7 amino acids were discarded. The MANAFEST web application identified antigen-specific clonotypes by comparing peptide-stimulated wells against reference wells and other culture wells. To be called positive, a clone needed an FDR below 0.05, an odds ratio above 5, and a productive frequency above 0.1% in at least two of three replicate wells. Cross-reactive clonotypes were defined as significantly expanded in both SARS-CoV-2 spike wells and at least one common cold coronavirus spike condition. Similarity between CDR3 sequences was evaluated in R version 3.6.1 using Levenshtein distances (stringdist) and unrooted phylogenetic trees (ape). TCRdb reran the public reads through fastp at Q25 and MiXCR, keeping productive beta chains. Each record represents a unique CDR3 protein, reported with the most common genes and DNA among its rows. None of the V and J calls come from the authors' own analysis; TCRdb made them. This sample is represented by some 9,800 distinct CDR3 sequences; roughly two thirds of them were singletons. Together, the top ten hold around a quarter of the sample.

This sample's treatment or condition label indicates: 10-day PBMC culture with coronavirus spike peptide pools or control peptides (ViraFEST assay). The ViraFEST assay, used in the study, expanded antigen-specific T cells with peptide pools and then identified the expanded clonotypes through TCR sequencing. The convalescent patients' positive SARS-CoV-2 PCR tests were from March to December 2020, which was before the Alpha, Beta and Delta variants emerged in the United States. Each well held some 2 million PBMCs cultured with roughly 10 ug/ml peptide pools in IMDM containing about 5% human AB serum and around 9 IU/ml IL-2. On days 3 and 7, half of the culture medium was replaced with fresh IL-2-containing medium. Once the cells had been in culture for roughly 10 days, the EasySep CD4+ T cell isolation kit was used to isolate CD4+ T cells by negative selection. Ficoll-Paque Plus gradient centrifugation was used to isolate PBMCs from whole blood, and the isolated PBMCs were then either used fresh or cryopreserved at -140C. In general, triplicate wells were set up for every culture condition.

CDR1 and CDR2, per the germline V gene, are SGHTA and FQGTGA. The CDR3, from cysteine to phenylalanine, totals 14 residues. The read is trimmed to its CDR3 DNA, 42 bases read in frame from base 1. V ends up 3 bases short and J 3 bases short, with an unmatched junction base count of 4. Here the chain combines TRBV7-3 and TRBJ2-5; 7 of the junction bases match TRBD1. This TCR was recovered from a human donor who had recovered from COVID-19. The sample was CD4+ T cells from blood, cultured in vitro. For the CDR3, the sequence is CASSFLDREETQYF. The sequence in DNA is TGTGCCAGCAGCTTCCTCGACAGGGAAGAGACCCAGTACTTC.